The 24 T cell receptor beta chains below all came from one sample that was sequenced in a study of blood T cell repertoires in COVID-19. Clones were read by immunoSEQ multiplex PCR, and TCRdb kept only the in-frame ones, dropping some. The sample includes about 150,000 clones, around 89% of them seen just once. The sample consisted of peripheral blood. The receptors originated from a man in his 60s with active or convalescent COVID-19.

V and J are TRBV27 and TRBJ2-4; 7 bases are a match to TRBD2. The CDR3 sequence is 13 residues long. The V gene's germline CDR1 is MNHEY and CDR2 SMNVEV (reference sequence). Losses at the gene ends were 6 bases for V and 6 bases for J; bases not matched to a gene: 5. The DNA for the CDR3 is TGTGCCAGCAGCCCCTGGGGGGGAAACATTCAGTACTTC. It translates to CASSPWGGNIQYF.

This chain links TRBV30 with TRBJ2-3; weak D call: TRBD2 (5 bases). Germline V gene sequence: CDR1 GTSNPN, CDR2 SVGIG (reference sequence). Deletions cut 4 bases from V and 3 bases from J, with 11 bases between. The CDR3 contains 13 residues. For the CDR3, the DNA is TGTGCCTGGACTATAGCGAGGACAGATACGCAGTATTTT. Translation gives CAWTIARTDTQYF. The variable domain in full, with the rest retrieved from reference TRBV30 and TRBJ2-3, is SQTIHQWPATLVQPVGSPLSLECTVEGTSNPNLYWYRQAAGRGLQLLFYSVGIGQISSEVPQNLSASRPQDRQFILSSKKLLLSDSGFYLCAWTIARTDTQYFGPGTRLTVL.

The rearrangement joins TRBV19 to TRBJ1-4; TRBD1 aligns across 7 bases. Germline V gives CDR1 LNHDA, CDR2 SQIVND (reference sequence). The CDR3 covers 13 residues. Trimming at V came to 7 bases and at J to 6 bases, leaving 5 bases not matched to a gene. DNA of the CDR3: TGTGCCAGTACGACAGGGCAGGATGAAAAACTGTTTTTT. This translates into CASTTGQDEKLFF.

The chain has TRBV5-5 and TRBJ2-4, with D tentatively TRBD1 (5 bases). This CDR3 contains 12 residues. V lost 4 bases, J lost 5 bases, and 7 bases lay in between. Germline V gene sequence: CDR1 SGHKS, CDR2 YYEKEE (reference sequence). The CDR3 is CASSTTENIQYF. The DNA for the CDR3 is TGTGCCAGCAGCACGACAGAAAACATTCAGTACTTC.

This clone occurred once. CDR3 sequence (DNA): TGTGCCAGCTCACCAAGCCAGGGCAGCTCGTATGGCTACACCTTC. Protein product: CASSPSQGSSYGYTF. The chain links TRBV18 to TRBJ1-2; D may be TRBD1 (5 bases). Trimming stripped 2 bases from V and 5 bases from J, with 15 bases between. There are 15 residues in the CDR3. Germline lookup yields CDR1 KGHSH and CDR2 LQKENI.

This chain uses TRBV28 with TRBJ1-1; 8 bases map to TRBD1. The CDR3 length is 14 residues. Per the germline V gene, CDR1 is MDHEN and CDR2 is SYDVKM. Trimming removed 6 bases from V and 7 bases from J; junction bases left unmatched: 10. CDR3 DNA sequence: TGTGCCAGCAGCCTGGGACAGGCGTTAGGTGAAGCTTTCTTT. As protein: CASSLGQALGEAFF.

The chain employs TRBV15 and TRBJ2-2, with a weak D call TRBD2 (5 bases). This CDR3 has 14 residues. Trimming pared 0 bases from V and 8 bases from J, leaving 10 bases between. Germline CDR1 and CDR2: LNHNV and YYDKDF (reference sequence). CDR3 in DNA: TGTGCCACCAGCAGAGATACGGACTTAGGGGAGCTGTTTTTT. Protein sequence: CATSRDTDLGELFF.

The V gene is TRBV5-1, the J gene TRBJ2-1, with a possible D match to TRBD1 (7 bases). Trimming left V 0 bases short and J 13 bases short, with 14 bases between. The CDR3 is made up of 13 amino acids. Per the germline V gene, CDR1 is SGHRS and CDR2 is YFSETQ. The CDR3 sequence is CASSLGQGGDQFF. The CDR3 DNA follows: TGCGCCAGCAGCTTGGGACAGGGAGGTGACCAGTTCTTC.

The chain combines TRBV7-2 with TRBJ2-3; a possible D gene is TRBD2 (5 bases). Germline loops: CDR1 SGHTA, CDR2 FQGNSA. The CDR3 has 14 residues. V lost 5 bases to trimming and J lost 8 bases, with 17 bases between them. CDR3 sequence reads: CASSQDLAAGTQYF. The CDR3 nucleotides read TGTGCCAGCAGCCAGGACTTAGCTGCTGGTACGCAGTATTTT. Using reference TRBV7-2 and TRBJ2-3 for the parts outside the CDR3, the full variable domain is GAGVSQSPSNKVTEKGKDVELRCDPISGHTALYWYRQSLGQGLEFLIYFQGNSAPDKSGLPSDRFSAERTGGSVSTLTIQRTQQEDSAVYLCASSQDLAAGTQYFGPGTRLTVL.

The rearrangement uses TRBV5-5 and TRBJ2-7; D may be TRBD1 (5 bases). Looked up from germline, CDR1 is SGHKS and CDR2 is YYEKEE (reference sequence). CDR3 length: 15 amino acids. Trimming took 0 bases from V and 0 from J, leaving 10 bases between them. This CDR3 reads CASSLGPGISYEQYF. CDR3 DNA: TGTGCCAGCAGCTTGGGACCAGGGATCTCCTACGAGCAGTACTTC.

The chain joins TRBV7-2 to TRBJ2-1, with D possibly matching TRBD2 (5 bases). Trimming stripped 5 bases from V and 5 bases from J, with 22 bases between. Germline V gene data show CDR1 as SGHTA and CDR2 as FQGNSA. CDR3 length: 17 residues. In DNA form, the CDR3 reads TGTGCCAGCAGCCAAACGGGCGGGTTCGCAGAAAACAATGAGCAGTTCTTC. This sequence encodes CASSQTGGFAENNEQFF. Combining the CDR3 with reference TRBV7-2 and TRBJ2-1 gives the whole variable domain GAGVSQSPSNKVTEKGKDVELRCDPISGHTALYWYRQSLGQGLEFLIYFQGNSAPDKSGLPSDRFSAERTGGSVSTLTIQRTQQEDSAVYLCASSQTGGFAENNEQFFGPGTRLTVL.

Only one count was recorded for this clone. The chain joins TRBV2 to TRBJ2-5, with TRBD2 matching over 16 bases. J gave up 1 base and V 6 bases, and 5 bases lay outside the gene matches. The CDR3 is 17 residues long. Germline CDR1 is SNHLY and CDR2 is FYNNEI. The CDR3 region is CASRPGTSGGGQETQYF. The CDR3 DNA reads TGTGCCAGCAGACCCGGGACTAGCGGGGGGGGCCAAGAGACCCAGTACTTC.

This chain links TRBV7-9 with TRBJ1-3; tentatively, D is TRBD1 (5 bases). V gave up 1 base and J gave up 2 bases, with 9 bases separating them. Germline assignment: CDR1 SEHNR and CDR2 FQNEAQ (reference sequence). The length of the CDR3 is 15 residues. The CDR3 here is CASSLGQNPGNTIYF. The CDR3 bases are TGTGCCAGCAGCTTAGGACAGAACCCTGGAAACACCATATATTTT.

The genes are TRBV19 and TRBJ1-1; unclear D gene. CDR3 length equals 12 residues. CDR1 LNHDA and CDR2 SQIVND come from the germline V gene (reference sequence). The ends were cut back, 7 bases at V and 7 bases at J, with 13 bases in the middle. Here the CDR3 reads CASISRHVEAFF. Written as DNA, the CDR3 is TGTGCCAGTATTTCGAGACACGTTGAAGCTTTCTTT. The whole variable domain, remainder taken from reference TRBV19 and TRBJ1-1, is DGGITQSPKYLFRKEGQNVTLSCEQNLNHDAMYWYRQDPGQGLRLIYYSQIVNDFQKGDIAEGYSVSREKKESFPLTVTSAQKNPTAFYLCASISRHVEAFFGQGTRLTVV.

V usage is TRBV6-5 and J usage is TRBJ1-5; 7 bases agree with TRBD1. CDR1 is MNHEY and CDR2 is SVGAGI in the germline V gene. The CDR3 totals 12 residues. The V and J ends lost 5 bases and 12 bases, in that order; junction bases with no gene match: 7. The CDR3, as DNA: TGTGCCAGCAGTCCAGGGGGGTCTCGCCAGCATTTT. Translation: CASSPGGSRQHF.

This rearrangement joins TRBV6-6 to TRBJ2-3, with TRBD1 matching over 9 bases. The CDR3 runs 14 residues. The junction had 5 bases not matched to a gene; V was cut back by 5 bases and J by 5 bases. Germline values: CDR1 MNHNY, CDR2 SVGAGI (reference sequence). CDR3 bases: TGTGCCAGCAGTGGGGACAGGGTTAAAGATACGCAGTATTTT. It yields the protein CASSGDRVKDTQYF.

This chain connects TRBV11-3 to TRBJ2-1; no definite D call. Trimming cost V 0 bases and J 5 bases, with 8 bases left between them. The CDR3 is 14 residues long. CDR1 is SGHNT and CDR2 is YENEEA in the germline V gene. This CDR3 reads CASSLDPRNNEQFF. Written as DNA, the CDR3 is TGTGCCAGCAGCTTAGATCCGCGGAACAATGAGCAGTTCTTC.

V is TRBV19 and J is TRBJ1-2; tentative D call: TRBD1 (5 bases). CDR1 and CDR2 (germline): LNHDA, SQIVND (reference sequence). The CDR3 runs to 13 residues. The ends were cut back, 5 bases at V and 3 bases at J, with 10 bases in the middle. Here the CDR3 DNA reads TGTGCCAGTAGTCCTGGAGGGGACTATGGCTACACCTTC. This encodes CASSPGGDYGYTF.

The chain recombines TRBV5-5 with TRBJ2-5; D gene uncertain. Trimming cost V 2 bases and J 5 bases, with 13 bases left between them. Germline CDR1 SGHKS, CDR2 YYEKEE (reference sequence). CDR3 length: 14 residues. The CDR3, as DNA: TGTGCCAGCAGCTTCCGTGCAGGCCAGGAGACCCAGTACTTC. This gives the protein CASSFRAGQETQYF. Complete variable domain (other parts from reference TRBV5-5 and TRBJ2-5): DAGVTQSPTHLIKTRGQQVTLRCSPISGHKSVSWYQQVLGQGPQFIFQYYEKEERGRGNFPDRFSARQFPNYSSELNVNALLLGDSALYLCASSFRAGQETQYFGPGTRLLVL.

V usage is TRBV4-2 and J usage is TRBJ1-5, with D perhaps TRBD1 (5 bases). The V gene lost 0 bases and the J gene lost 7 bases, with 10 bases spanning the gap. Germline assignment: CDR1 LGHNA and CDR2 YNFKEQ. There are 14 residues in the CDR3. The CDR3: CASSQDGRGQPQHF. The CDR3 DNA sequence: TGTGCCAGCAGCCAAGACGGGCGGGGGCAGCCCCAGCATTTT.

This clone was seen only a few times. The chain joins TRBV5-6 to TRBJ1-2, with 8 nucleotides matching TRBD1. The CDR3 sequence is 15 residues long. The ends lost 4 bases at V and 4 bases at J; junction bases unmatched: 9. Germline V gives CDR1 SGHDT, CDR2 YYEEEE. This CDR3 is CASSDPDRASYGYTF. The CDR3 nucleotides read TGTGCCAGCAGCGACCCGGACAGGGCTTCCTATGGCTACACCTTC.

The V and J genes are TRBV19 and TRBJ2-1; 9 bases align to TRBD2. The CDR3 is 18 residues long. Germline V gives CDR1 LNHDA, CDR2 SQIVND (reference sequence). Trimming removed 5 bases from V and 2 bases from J; junction bases left unmatched: 13. The CDR3 reads CASSFYGGRAETYNEQFF. The CDR3 DNA reads TGTGCCAGTAGTTTCTACGGCGGGAGGGCCGAAACCTACAATGAGCAGTTCTTC.

The rearrangement uses TRBV19 and TRBJ1-2, with D possibly TRBD1 on 5 matching bases. This CDR3 has 14 amino acids. Germline V lookup: CDR1 LNHDA, CDR2 SQIVND (reference sequence). The V end was cut by 5 bases, the J end by 2 bases, with 12 bases between. The CDR3 is CASSSAGTNYGYTF. The CDR3 DNA reads as TGTGCCAGTAGTTCCGCGGGGACGAACTATGGCTACACCTTC.

This clone was counted a single time. The chain has TRBV7-9 and TRBJ2-7, with 12 bases lining up with TRBD2. CDR3 size: 16 residues. CDR1 is SEHNR and CDR2 is FQNEAQ in the germline V gene (reference sequence). Germline trimming cut 5 bases from V and 1 base from J; bases unmatched to any gene: 6. In nucleotides, the CDR3 is TGTGCCAGCAGCCCAGGACTAGCGGGACAGTCCTACGAGCAGTACTTC. Its translation is CASSPGLAGQSYEQYF.